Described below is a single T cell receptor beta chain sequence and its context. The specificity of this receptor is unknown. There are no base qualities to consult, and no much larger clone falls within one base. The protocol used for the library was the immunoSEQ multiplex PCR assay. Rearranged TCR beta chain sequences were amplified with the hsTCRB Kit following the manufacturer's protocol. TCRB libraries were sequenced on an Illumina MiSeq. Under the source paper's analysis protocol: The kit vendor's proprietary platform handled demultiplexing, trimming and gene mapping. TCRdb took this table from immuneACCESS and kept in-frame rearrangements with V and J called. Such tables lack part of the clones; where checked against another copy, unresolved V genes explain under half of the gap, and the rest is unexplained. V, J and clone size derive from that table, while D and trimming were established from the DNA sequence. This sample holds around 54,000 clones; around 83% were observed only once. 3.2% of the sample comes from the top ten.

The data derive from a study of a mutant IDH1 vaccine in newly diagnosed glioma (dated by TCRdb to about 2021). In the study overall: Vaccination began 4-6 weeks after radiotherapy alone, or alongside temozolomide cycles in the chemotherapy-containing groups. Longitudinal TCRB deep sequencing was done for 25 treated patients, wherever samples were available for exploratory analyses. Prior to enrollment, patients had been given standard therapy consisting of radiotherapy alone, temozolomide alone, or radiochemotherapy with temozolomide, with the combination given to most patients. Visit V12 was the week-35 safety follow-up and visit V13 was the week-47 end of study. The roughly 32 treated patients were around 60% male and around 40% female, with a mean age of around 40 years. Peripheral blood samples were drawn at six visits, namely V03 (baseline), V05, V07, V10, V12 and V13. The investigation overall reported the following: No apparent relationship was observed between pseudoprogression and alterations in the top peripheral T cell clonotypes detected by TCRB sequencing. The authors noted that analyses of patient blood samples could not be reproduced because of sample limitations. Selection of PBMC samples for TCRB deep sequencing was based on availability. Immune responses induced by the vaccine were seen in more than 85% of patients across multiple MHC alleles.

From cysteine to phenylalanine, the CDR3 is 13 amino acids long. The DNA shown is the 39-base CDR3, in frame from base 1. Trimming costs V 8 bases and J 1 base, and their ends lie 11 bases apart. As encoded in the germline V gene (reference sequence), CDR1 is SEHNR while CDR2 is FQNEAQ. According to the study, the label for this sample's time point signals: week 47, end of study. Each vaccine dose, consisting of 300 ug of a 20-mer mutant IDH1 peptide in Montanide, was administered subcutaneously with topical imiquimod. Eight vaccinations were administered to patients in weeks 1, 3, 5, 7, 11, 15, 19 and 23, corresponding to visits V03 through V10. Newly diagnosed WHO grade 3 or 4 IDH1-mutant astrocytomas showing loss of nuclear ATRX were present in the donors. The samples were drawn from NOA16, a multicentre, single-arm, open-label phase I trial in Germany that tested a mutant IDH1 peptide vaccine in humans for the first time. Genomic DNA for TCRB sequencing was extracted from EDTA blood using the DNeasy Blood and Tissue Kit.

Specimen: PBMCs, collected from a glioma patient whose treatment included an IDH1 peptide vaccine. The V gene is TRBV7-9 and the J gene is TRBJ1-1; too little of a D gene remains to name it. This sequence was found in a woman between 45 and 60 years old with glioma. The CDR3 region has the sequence CASCYGSNTEAFF. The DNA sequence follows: TGTGCCAGCTGTTATGGGTCGAACACTGAAGCTTTCTTT.